Each of the 19 T cell receptor beta chains below was sequenced from the same sample in a study of cytomegalovirus exposure and HLA in healthy donors. In the PCR, 60 Vbeta and 13 Jbeta primers were used. Assay: immunoSEQ multiplex PCR; the TCRdb copy retains only in-frame clones and omits some. The sample gives some 250,000 clones, roughly 82% of which show up once; approximately 5.3% is in the top ten. The sample comprised PBMCs. All receptors come from a woman aged 40-49 years in good health and CMV-seropositive.

A few counts support this clone. The genes are TRBV6-1 and TRBJ2-2; 8 bases agree with TRBD2. The CDR3 runs to 14 residues. V dropped 6 bases and J dropped 5; count of bases not matched to a gene: 5. CDR1 and CDR2 (germline): MNHNS, SASEGT. CDR3 sequence (DNA): TGTGCCAGCAGGGAACTAGCGGCAACCGGGGAGCTGTTTTTT. It specifies CASRELAATGELFF.

The J gene is TRBJ2-1, the V gene TRBV10-1; tentative D call: TRBD2 (5 bases). V shed 3 bases and J shed 6 bases, with 9 bases lying between them. The CDR3 is made up of 13 amino acids. Germline V lookup: CDR1 WNHNN, CDR2 SYGVQD (reference sequence). CDR3 sequence (DNA): TGCGCCAGCAGTGAATCCCGGGGCAATGAGCAGTTCTTC. This sequence encodes CASSESRGNEQFF.

CDR3 DNA: TGTGCCACCAGCAGAGATCTACAGGGACAGGAGTACTTC. It translates to CATSRDLQGQEYF. The rearrangement links TRBV15 to TRBJ2-5; 8 bases line up with TRBD1. Germline lookup yields CDR1 LNHNV and CDR2 YYDKDF (reference sequence). The length of the CDR3 is 13 residues. Trimming removed 0 bases from V and 12 bases from J; junction bases left unmatched: 6.

V and J are TRBV12-5 and TRBJ1-2; 8 positions match TRBD1. Germline values: CDR1 LGHNT, CDR2 FRNRAP. Trimming took 2 bases from V and 4 from J; bases not matched to a gene: 6. The CDR3 is 15 amino acids. The CDR3 DNA is TGTGCTAGTGGTTTGATACGGGACAGGTTCTATGGCTACACCTTC. It is translated as CASGLIRDRFYGYTF.

This clone appeared a single time. The chain employs TRBV30 and TRBJ2-7; 7 bases agree with TRBD2. The trim removed 2 bases at V and 0 bases at J, leaving 7 bases unmatched. The CDR3 covers 15 residues. Germline V gene sequence: CDR1 GTSNPN, CDR2 SVGIG (reference sequence). For the CDR3, the DNA is TGTGCCTGGAGTCCTTGGACTAGTAGCTCCTACGAGCAGTACTTC. Protein: CAWSPWTSSSYEQYF.

The V gene is TRBV5-1, the J gene TRBJ2-2, with D tentatively TRBD1 (6 bases). This CDR3 spans 16 amino acids. The V end lost 0 bases, the J end lost 4 bases, and 13 bases lay between the germline ends. Germline V lookup: CDR1 SGHRS, CDR2 YFSETQ. The CDR3 loop is CASSLAIQGSTGELFF. CDR3 coding DNA: TGCGCCAGCAGCTTGGCTATACAGGGCAGCACCGGGGAGCTGTTTTTT.

This clone was recorded once. The gene calls are TRBV5-4 and TRBJ1-6; 7 bases are shared with TRBD1. V was pared by 4 bases and J by 7 bases, with 11 bases of the junction left unmatched. Germline assignment: CDR1 SGHNT and CDR2 YYREEE (reference sequence). This CDR3 contains 16 residues. DNA of the CDR3: TGTGCCAGCAGCCAGAAATTAACAGGGGTCAATTCACCCCTCCACTTT. Translated: CASSQKLTGVNSPLHF.

This chain links TRBV5-1 with TRBJ2-7; the D gene is possibly TRBD2 (5 bases). This CDR3 spans 14 amino acids. CDR1 is SGHRS and CDR2 is YFSETQ in the germline V gene. The V end lost 1 base, the J end lost 3 bases, and 11 bases lay between the germline ends. CDR3 residues: CASSLSGRNYEQYF. In DNA, the CDR3 is TGCGCCAGCAGCTTGAGTGGGAGAAACTACGAGCAGTACTTC.

This clone was seen only once. The rearrangement links TRBV25-1 to TRBJ1-2, with a possible D match to TRBD1 (6 bases). This CDR3 is 16 amino acids long. V was clipped by 3 bases and J by 0 bases, with 14 bases between them. Germline-derived CDR1 and CDR2 are MGHDK and SYGVNS. The CDR3: CASSDSHRVANYGYTF. The CDR3 nucleotides read TGTGCCAGCAGTGACTCCCACAGGGTGGCTAACTATGGCTACACCTTC.

The table lists this clone with a count of one. The V call is TRBV19, the J call TRBJ1-2, with 8 bases fitting TRBD1. This CDR3 comprises 15 residues. Germline loops: CDR1 LNHDA, CDR2 SQIVND (reference sequence). V dropped 5 bases and J dropped 2; count of bases not matched to a gene: 7. The CDR3 here is CASSVRTGQNYGYTF. Written as DNA, the CDR3 is TGTGCCAGTAGTGTACGGACAGGGCAGAACTATGGCTACACCTTC.

This clone showed up just once. The chain combines TRBV10-2 with TRBJ1-5; unclear D gene. The CDR3 contains 15 residues. Germline V gene lookup returns CDR1 WSHSY and CDR2 SAAADI. With 2 bases removed from V and 4 bases from J, the gap between germline ends came to 12 bases. CDR3 nucleotide sequence: TGCGCCAGCAGTGAGAGGAGGCAGATAAATCAGCCCCAGCATTTT. This codes for CASSERRQINQPQHF.

In DNA form, the CDR3 reads TGTGCTAGTGGTTTGGTATTAATCGGGGGGGATTCACCCCTCCACTTT. It is translated as CASGLVLIGGDSPLHF. V usage is TRBV12-5 and J usage is TRBJ1-6; possible D gene TRBD1, 5 bases. V lost 0 bases, J lost 8 bases, and 14 bases lay in between. CDR1 LGHNT and CDR2 FRNRAP come from the germline V gene. This CDR3 is 16 amino acids long.

This clone was seen once. The V and J genes are TRBV4-1 and TRBJ2-3, with D maybe TRBD2 (5 bases). Trimming removed 1 base from V and 10 bases from J, with 21 bases in between. CDR3 size: 16 residues. Germline CDR1 MGHRA, CDR2 YSYEKL. CDR3 in DNA: TGCGCCAGCAGCCAAGGGACCCTAGGTATGCAAGCGGCGCAGTATTTT. Protein product: CASSQGTLGMQAAQYF.

This chain uses TRBV30 with TRBJ1-5; 8 bases are a match to TRBD1. Germline CDR1 reads GTSNPN; CDR2 reads SVGIG (reference sequence). This CDR3 region has 14 residues. V trimming: 2 bases; J trimming: 4 bases; junction bases outside the gene matches: 4. The CDR3 DNA sequence: TGTGCCTGGAGTCGGACAGGGTGGAATCAGCCCCAGCATTTT. Protein product: CAWSRTGWNQPQHF.

The chain links TRBV7-9 to TRBJ1-1, with TRBD1 matching 8 bases. V trimming: 1 base; J trimming: 4 bases; junction bases outside the gene matches: 5. Germline loops: CDR1 SEHNR, CDR2 FQNEAQ (reference sequence). The CDR3 length is 15 residues. The CDR3 loop reads CASSLERQGSTEAFF. CDR3 in DNA: TGTGCCAGCAGCTTAGAAAGACAGGGGAGCACTGAAGCTTTCTTT. The full variable domain, in which reference TRBV7-9 and TRBJ1-1 provide the parts outside the CDR3, is DTGVSQNPRHKITKRGQNVTFRCDPISEHNRLYWYRQTLGQGPEFLTYFQNEAQLEKSRLLSDRFSAERPKGSFSTLEIQRTEQGDSAMYLCASSLERQGSTEAFFGQGTRLTVV.

The chain combines TRBV7-2 with TRBJ2-7, with TRBD1 identical over 7 bases. The V gene end was trimmed by 3 bases and the J gene end by 0 bases; junction bases not matched to a gene: 2. Germline V CDR1 and CDR2: SGHTA, FQGNSA. The CDR3 covers 14 residues. The CDR3 here is CASSFGTASYEQYF. DNA of the CDR3: TGTGCCAGCAGCTTTGGGACAGCCTCCTACGAGCAGTACTTC.

Turning to this clone: The identical CDR3 is also encoded by other nucleotide sequences in the sample. The chain uses TRBV19 and TRBJ1-5; TRBD1 agrees at 7 bases. The junction had 2 bases not matched to a gene; V was cut back by 1 base and J by 2 bases. CDR3 length equals 15 residues. Looked up from germline, CDR1 is LNHDA and CDR2 is SQIVND (reference sequence). This CDR3 reads CASSIGGQGNQPQHF. Here the CDR3 DNA reads TGTGCCAGTAGTATAGGTGGACAGGGCAATCAGCCCCAGCATTTT.

The J gene is TRBJ2-1, the V gene TRBV11-3; D might be TRBD2 (5 bases). Trimming pared 4 bases from V and 4 bases from J, leaving 14 bases between. The CDR3 is 15 residues long. Germline values: CDR1 SGHNT, CDR2 YENEEA. The CDR3: CASSSFRGAYNEQFF. CDR3 sequence (DNA): TGTGCCAGCAGCTCATTCCGGGGTGCATACAATGAGCAGTTCTTC.

There are a few counts of this clone. This chain connects TRBV5-1 to TRBJ2-1, with D perhaps matching TRBD1 (5 bases). CDR3 length: 15 amino acids. Trimming removed 3 bases at V and 3 bases at J, with 13 bases between. Germline assignment: CDR1 SGHRS and CDR2 YFSETQ. CDR3 coding DNA: TGCGCCAGCAGCTCTGGGGCGCCTTTCTACAATGAGCAGTTCTTC. This sequence encodes CASSSGAPFYNEQFF.